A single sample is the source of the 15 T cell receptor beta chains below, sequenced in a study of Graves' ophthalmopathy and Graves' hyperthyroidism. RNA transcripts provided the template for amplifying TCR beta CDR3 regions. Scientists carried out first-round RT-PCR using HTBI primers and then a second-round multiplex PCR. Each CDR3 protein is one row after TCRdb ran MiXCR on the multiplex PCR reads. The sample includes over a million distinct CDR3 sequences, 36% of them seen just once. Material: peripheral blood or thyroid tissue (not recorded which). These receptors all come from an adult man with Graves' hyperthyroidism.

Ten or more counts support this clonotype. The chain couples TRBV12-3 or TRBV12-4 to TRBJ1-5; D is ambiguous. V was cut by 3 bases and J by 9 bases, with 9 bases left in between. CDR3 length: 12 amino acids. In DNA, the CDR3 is TGTGCCAGCAGTTTCCGCCAGGTGCCCCAGCATTTT. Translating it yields CASSFRQVPQHF.

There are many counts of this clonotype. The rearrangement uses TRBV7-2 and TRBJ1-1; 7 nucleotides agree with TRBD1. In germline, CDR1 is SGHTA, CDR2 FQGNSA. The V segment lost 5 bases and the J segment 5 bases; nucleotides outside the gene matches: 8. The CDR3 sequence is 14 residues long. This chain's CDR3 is CASSQEGGRTEAFF. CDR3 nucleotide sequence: TGTGCCAGCAGCCAAGAAGGGGGCCGGACTGAAGCTTTCTTT.

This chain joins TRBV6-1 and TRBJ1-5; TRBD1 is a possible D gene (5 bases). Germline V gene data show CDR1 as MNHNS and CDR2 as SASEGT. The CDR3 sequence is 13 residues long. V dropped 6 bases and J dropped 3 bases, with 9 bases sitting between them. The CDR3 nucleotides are TGTGCCAGCAGCGGGACGCACAATCAGCCCCAGCATTTT. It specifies CASSGTHNQPQHF.

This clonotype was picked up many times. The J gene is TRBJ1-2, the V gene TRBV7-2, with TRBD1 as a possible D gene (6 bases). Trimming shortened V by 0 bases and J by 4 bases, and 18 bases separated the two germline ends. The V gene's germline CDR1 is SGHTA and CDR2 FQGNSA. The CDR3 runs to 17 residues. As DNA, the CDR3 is TGTGCCAGCAGCTTAGCCTTGGGGGCCGGACAGCTCTATGGCTACACCTTC. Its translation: CASSLALGAGQLYGYTF.

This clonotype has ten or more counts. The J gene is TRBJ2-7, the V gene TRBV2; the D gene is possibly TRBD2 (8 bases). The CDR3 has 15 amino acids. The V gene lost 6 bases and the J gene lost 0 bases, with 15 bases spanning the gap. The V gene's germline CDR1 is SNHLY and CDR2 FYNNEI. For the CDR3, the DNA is TGTGCCAGCAGCGATAGCGGGGACAGCTCCTACGAGCAGTACTTC. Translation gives CASSDSGDSSYEQYF.

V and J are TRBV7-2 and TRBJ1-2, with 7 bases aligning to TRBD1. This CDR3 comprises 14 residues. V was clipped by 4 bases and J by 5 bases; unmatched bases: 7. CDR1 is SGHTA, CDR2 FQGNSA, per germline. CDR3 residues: CASSSRDSLYGYTF. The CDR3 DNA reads TGTGCCAGCAGCTCACGGGACAGCTTATATGGCTACACCTTC.

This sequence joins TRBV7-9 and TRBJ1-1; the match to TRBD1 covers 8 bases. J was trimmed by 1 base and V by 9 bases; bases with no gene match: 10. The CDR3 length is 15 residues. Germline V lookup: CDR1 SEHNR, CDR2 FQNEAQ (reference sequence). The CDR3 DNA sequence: TGTGCCAGTACGCCCGGACAGGGAAAGAACACTGAAGCTTTCTTT. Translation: CASTPGQGKNTEAFF.

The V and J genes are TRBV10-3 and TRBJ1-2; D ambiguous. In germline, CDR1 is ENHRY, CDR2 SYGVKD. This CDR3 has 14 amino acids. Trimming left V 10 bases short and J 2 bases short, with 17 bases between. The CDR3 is CASRVPDGNYGYTF. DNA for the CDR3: TGTGCCAGCAGAGTACCCGACGGAAACTATGGCTACACCTTC.

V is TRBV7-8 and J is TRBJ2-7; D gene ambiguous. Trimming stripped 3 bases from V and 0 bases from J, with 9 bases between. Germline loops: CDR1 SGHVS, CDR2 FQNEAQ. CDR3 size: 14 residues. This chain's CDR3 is CASSFYESSYEQYF. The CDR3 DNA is TGTGCCAGCAGCTTTTACGAAAGCTCCTACGAGCAGTACTTC.

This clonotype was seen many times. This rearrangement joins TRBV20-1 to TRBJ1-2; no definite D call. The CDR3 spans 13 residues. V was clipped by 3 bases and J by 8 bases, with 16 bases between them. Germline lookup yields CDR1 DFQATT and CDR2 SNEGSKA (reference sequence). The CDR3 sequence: CSASDKAKGGYTF. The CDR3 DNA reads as TGCAGTGCTAGCGACAAGGCCAAAGGCGGCTACACCTTC.

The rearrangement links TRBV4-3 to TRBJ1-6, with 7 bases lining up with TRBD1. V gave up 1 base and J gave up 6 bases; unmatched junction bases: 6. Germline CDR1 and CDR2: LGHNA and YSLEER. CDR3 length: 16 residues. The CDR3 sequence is CASSQAADRANSPLHF. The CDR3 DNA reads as TGCGCCAGCAGCCAAGCGGCTGACAGGGCTAATTCACCCCTCCACTTT.

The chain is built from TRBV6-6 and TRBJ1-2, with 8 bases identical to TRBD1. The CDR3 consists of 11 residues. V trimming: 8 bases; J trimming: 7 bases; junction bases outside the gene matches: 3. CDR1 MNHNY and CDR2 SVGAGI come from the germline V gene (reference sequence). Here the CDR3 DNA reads TGTGCCAGCGCAGGGGGCCGTGGCTACACCTTC. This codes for CASAGGRGYTF.

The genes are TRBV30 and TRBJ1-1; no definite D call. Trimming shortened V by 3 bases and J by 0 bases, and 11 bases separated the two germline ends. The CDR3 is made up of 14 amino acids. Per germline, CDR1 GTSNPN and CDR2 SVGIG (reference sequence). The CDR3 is CAWRKGRMNTEAFF. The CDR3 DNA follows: TGTGCCTGGAGGAAAGGGAGGATGAACACTGAAGCTTTCTTT. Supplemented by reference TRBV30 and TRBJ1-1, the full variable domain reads SQTIHQWPATLVQPVGSPLSLECTVEGTSNPNLYWYRQAAGRGLQLLFYSVGIGQISSEVPQNLSASRPQDRQFILSSKKLLLSDSGFYLCAWRKGRMNTEAFFGQGTRLTVV.

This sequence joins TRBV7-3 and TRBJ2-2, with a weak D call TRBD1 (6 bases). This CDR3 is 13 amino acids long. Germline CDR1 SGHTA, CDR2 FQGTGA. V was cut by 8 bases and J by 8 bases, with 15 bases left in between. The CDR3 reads CASQGNPEGELFF. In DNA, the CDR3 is TGTGCCAGCCAGGGGAATCCTGAGGGGGAGCTGTTTTTT.

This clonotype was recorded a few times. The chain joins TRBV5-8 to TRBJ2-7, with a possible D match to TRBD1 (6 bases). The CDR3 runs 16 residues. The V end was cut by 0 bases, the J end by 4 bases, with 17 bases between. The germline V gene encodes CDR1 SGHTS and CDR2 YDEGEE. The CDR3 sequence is CASSLGIVTGEYEQYF. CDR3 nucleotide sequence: TGTGCCAGCAGCTTGGGGATTGTGACAGGAGAATACGAGCAGTACTTC.